This T cell receptor beta chain stems from a study of HIV-infected patients and healthy controls. General observations from the study: Healthy controls shared more CDR3 sequences between individuals than HIV-infected patients did. Untreated HIV+ repertoires had roughly threefold fewer distinct CDR3s and lower Shannon diversity than healthy controls.

The repertoire came from unfractionated whole blood and reflected all unsorted peripheral T cells. The V and J ends lost 4 bases and 3 bases, in that order; junction bases with no gene match: 3. The CDR3 has 14 residues. Germline V gene data show CDR1 as LGHNA and CDR2 as YNFKEQ. By its share, this clonotype is medium-sized (0.01 to 0.1%). Its cognate antigen is unknown. Reverse transcription used about 500 ng RNA and constant-region primers for alpha and beta. Using multiplexing indices, alpha and beta chain libraries were generated apart by chain-specific third strand synthesis. TCRdb re-called the 5' RACE reads with MiXCR, one entry per CDR3 protein. The sample records 10,000 or so distinct CDR3 sequences, approximately 7.6% being singletons.

The receptor was derived from an adult with HIV infection. The donor label of this sample is uncertain. The rearrangement uses TRBV4-2 and TRBJ1-1; 9 bases match TRBD1. The source was blood, collected before antiretroviral therapy. In nucleotides, the CDR3 is TGTGCCAGCAGCCTACGACAGGGGGACACTGAAGCTTTCTTT. Amino acids: CASSLRQGDTEAFF.